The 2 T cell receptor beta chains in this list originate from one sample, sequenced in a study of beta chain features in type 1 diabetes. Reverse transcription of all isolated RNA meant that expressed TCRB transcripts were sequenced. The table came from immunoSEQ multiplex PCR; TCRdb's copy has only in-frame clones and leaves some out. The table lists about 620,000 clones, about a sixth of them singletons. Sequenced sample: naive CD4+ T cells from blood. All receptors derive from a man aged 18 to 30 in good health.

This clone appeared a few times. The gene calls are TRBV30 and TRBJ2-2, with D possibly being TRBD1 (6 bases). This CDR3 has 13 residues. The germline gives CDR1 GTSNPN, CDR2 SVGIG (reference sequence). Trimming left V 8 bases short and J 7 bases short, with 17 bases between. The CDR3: CAQDQGFSGELFF. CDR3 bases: TGTGCCCAGGACCAGGGGTTCAGCGGGGAGCTGTTTTTT.

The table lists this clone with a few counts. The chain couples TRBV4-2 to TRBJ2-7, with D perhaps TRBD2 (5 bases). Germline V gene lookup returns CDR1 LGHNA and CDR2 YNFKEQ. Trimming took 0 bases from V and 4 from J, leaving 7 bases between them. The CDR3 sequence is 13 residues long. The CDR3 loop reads CASSQDGLYEQYF. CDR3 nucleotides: TGTGCCAGCAGCCAAGATGGACTTTACGAGCAGTACTTC.